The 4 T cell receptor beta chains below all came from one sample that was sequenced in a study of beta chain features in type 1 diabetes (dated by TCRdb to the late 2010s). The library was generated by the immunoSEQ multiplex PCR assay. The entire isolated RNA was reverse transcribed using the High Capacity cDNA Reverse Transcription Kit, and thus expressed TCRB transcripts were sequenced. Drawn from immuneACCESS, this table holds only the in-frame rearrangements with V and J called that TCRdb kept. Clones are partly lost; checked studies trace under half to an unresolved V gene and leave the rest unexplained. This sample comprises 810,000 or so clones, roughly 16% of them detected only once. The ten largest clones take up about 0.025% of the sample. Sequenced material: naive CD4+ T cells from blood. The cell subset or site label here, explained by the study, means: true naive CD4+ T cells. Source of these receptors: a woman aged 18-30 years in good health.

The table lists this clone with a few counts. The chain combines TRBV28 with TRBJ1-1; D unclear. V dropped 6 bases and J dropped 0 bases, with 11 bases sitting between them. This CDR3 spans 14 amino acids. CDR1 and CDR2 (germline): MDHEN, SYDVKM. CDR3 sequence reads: CASSPGVMNTEAFF. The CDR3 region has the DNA TGTGCCAGCAGCCCCGGGGTGATGAACACTGAAGCTTTCTTT.

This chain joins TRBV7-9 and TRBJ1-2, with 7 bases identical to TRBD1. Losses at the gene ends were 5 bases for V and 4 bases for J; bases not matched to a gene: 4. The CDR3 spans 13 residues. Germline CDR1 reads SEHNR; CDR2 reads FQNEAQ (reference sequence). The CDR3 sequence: CASSRDSSYGYTF. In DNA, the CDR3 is TGTGCCAGCAGCCGGGACAGCAGCTATGGCTACACCTTC.

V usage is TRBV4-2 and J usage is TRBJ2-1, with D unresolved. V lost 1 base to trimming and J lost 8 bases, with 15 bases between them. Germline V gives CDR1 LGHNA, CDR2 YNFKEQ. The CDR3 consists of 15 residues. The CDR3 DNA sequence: TGTGCCAGCAGCCAAGGGCACAGACCTGAGGATGAGCAGTTCTTC. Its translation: CASSQGHRPEDEQFF.

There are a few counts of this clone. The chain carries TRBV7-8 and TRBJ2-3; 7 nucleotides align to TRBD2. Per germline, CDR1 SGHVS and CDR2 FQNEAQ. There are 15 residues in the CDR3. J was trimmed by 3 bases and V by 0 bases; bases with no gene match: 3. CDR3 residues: CASSLAGGRTDTQYF. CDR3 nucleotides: TGTGCCAGCAGCTTAGCGGGAGGGCGTACAGATACGCAGTATTTT.